Listed here are 9 T cell receptor beta chains from one sample, sequenced in a study of cytomegalovirus exposure and HLA in healthy donors. 60 Vbeta and 13 Jbeta primers were used in PCR. Using immunoSEQ multiplex PCR, the repertoire was profiled, and TCRdb retains in-frame clones only, with some absent. Seen here are tens of thousands of clones, about 78% observed once, and the top ten hold around 10%. Sequenced material: PBMCs. The receptors derive from a woman aged 40 to 50 in good health and CMV-seropositive.

J is TRBJ1-1 and V is TRBV5-1; possibly TRBD1 for D (6 bases). Looked up from germline, CDR1 is SGHRS and CDR2 is YFSETQ. The CDR3 spans 17 residues. Trimming stripped 1 base from V and 4 bases from J, with 20 bases between. The CDR3 DNA reads TGCGCCAGCAGCTTGAGGGCCCTTGGGGGCTCGGGCACTGAAGCTTTCTTT. Protein sequence: CASSLRALGGSGTEAFF.

This clone was seen only a few times. The J gene is TRBJ2-3, the V gene TRBV4-2; 9 positions agree with TRBD2. The CDR3 has 18 amino acids. V lost 0 bases to trimming and J lost 3 bases; unmatched junction nucleotides: 10. Germline loops: CDR1 LGHNA, CDR2 YNFKEQ. In nucleotides, the CDR3 is TGTGCCAGCAGCCAAGATTGGCTAGCGGGGAGATATACAGATACGCAGTATTTT. This gives the protein CASSQDWLAGRYTDTQYF.

This chain links TRBV9 with TRBJ1-2; 7 bases are shared with TRBD1. The germline gives CDR1 SGDLS, CDR2 YYNGEE. The CDR3 spans 14 residues. Trimming took 2 bases from V and 7 from J; bases not matched to a gene: 8. As DNA, the CDR3 is TGTGCCAGCAGCGTGACCGACAGGGCGAGTGGCTACACCTTC. It encodes CASSVTDRASGYTF.

J is TRBJ2-1 and V is TRBV29-1; weak D call: TRBD2 (5 bases). The CDR3 is 14 residues long. V lost 5 bases, J lost 1 base, and 12 bases lay in between. Germline lookup yields CDR1 SQVTM and CDR2 ANQGSEA. CDR3 in amino acids: CSVRRDPSYNEQFF. As DNA, the CDR3 is TGCAGCGTTCGCCGGGATCCTTCCTACAATGAGCAGTTCTTC.

Here the CDR3 reads CASSAAGNYGYTF. CDR3 in DNA: TGTGCCAGCAGTGCCGCAGGGAACTATGGCTACACCTTC. The chain combines TRBV2 with TRBJ1-2, with D possibly matching TRBD1 (5 bases). Trimming removed 4 bases from V and 2 bases from J, with 8 bases in between. CDR1 SNHLY and CDR2 FYNNEI come from the germline V gene. There are 13 residues in the CDR3.

V usage is TRBV18 and J usage is TRBJ1-1; 7 bases match TRBD1. The CDR3 length is 11 residues. V dropped 8 bases and J dropped 8; count of bases not matched to a gene: 5. Per the germline V gene, CDR1 is KGHSH and CDR2 is LQKENI. The CDR3 loop is CASLQTGEAFF. CDR3 DNA sequence: TGTGCCAGCCTTCAGACAGGGGAAGCTTTCTTT. Variable domain in full (rest from reference TRBV18 and TRBJ1-1): NAGVMQNPRHLVRRRGQEARLRCSPMKGHSHVYWYRQLPEEGLKFMVYLQKENIIDESGMPKERFSAEFPKEGPSILRIQQVVRGDSAAYFCASLQTGEAFFGQGTRLTVV.

This clone was seen just once. This chain uses TRBV5-1 with TRBJ2-3, with 7 positions matching TRBD1. The CDR3 is made up of 15 amino acids. With 2 bases clipped from V and 3 bases from J, the junction kept 6 bases outside the gene matches. From germline, CDR1 is SGHRS and CDR2 YFSETQ. In DNA, the CDR3 is TGCGCCAGCAGCTTCCTACAGGGGCAAACAGATACGCAGTATTTT. Translated: CASSFLQGQTDTQYF.

The CDR3, as DNA: TGCGCCAGCAGCCAGGTGTTAGTCACAGATACGCAGTATTTT. This sequence encodes CASSQVLVTDTQYF. V gene TRBV4-1 combines with J gene TRBJ2-3, with D unresolved. The germline V gene encodes CDR1 MGHRA and CDR2 YSYEKL. CDR3 length equals 14 residues. V lost 3 bases to trimming and J lost 2 bases, with 9 bases between them.

The chain is built from TRBV27 and TRBJ2-4; 7 bases agree with TRBD1. Germline V gives CDR1 MNHEY, CDR2 SMNVEV (reference sequence). Trimming at V came to 8 bases and at J to 1 base, leaving 8 bases not matched to a gene. CDR3 length equals 15 residues. CDR3 nucleotide sequence: TGTGCCAGCCAGGGACAGAAAGGGGCCAAAAACATTCAGTACTTC. It specifies CASQGQKGAKNIQYF.